These 22 T cell receptor beta chains originate from one sample sequenced in a study of blood T cells in healthy people across ages. The authors ran a second PCR of roughly 6 to 12 cycles using a sample-barcoded 5' primer and a J-beta primer mix. A single record per CDR3 protein comes from TCRdb applying MiXCR to the 5' RACE reads. The sample contains about 1.7 million distinct CDR3 sequences, 28% of which appear only once. The sequenced material came from blood. These receptors were taken from a woman aged 25 to 39 in good health.

To note about this clonotype: A far larger clone is off by one base, so a read error is likely. The CDR3 reads CASSYWEETQYF. For the CDR3, the DNA is TGTGCCAGCAGTTACTGGGAAGAGACCCAGTACTTC. V gene TRBV6-6 combines with J gene TRBJ2-5; D ambiguous. This CDR3 comprises 12 residues. V lost 1 base and J 3 bases, leaving 3 bases between the germline ends. Germline lookup yields CDR1 MNHNY and CDR2 SVGAGI (reference sequence).

In this sample, this clonotype turned up a few times. The V gene is TRBV27, the J gene TRBJ2-1; D perhaps matches TRBD2 (6 bases). Germline-derived CDR1 and CDR2 are MNHEY and SMNVEV (reference sequence). The CDR3 runs to 15 residues. The V end lost 3 bases, the J end lost 9 bases, and 18 bases lay between the germline ends. CDR3 residues: CASSLTRSFDGEQFF. In DNA, the CDR3 is TGTGCCAGCAGTTTGACTAGAAGTTTTGACGGTGAGCAGTTCTTC.

The chain recombines TRBV29-1 with TRBJ1-1; 8 bases align to TRBD1. V trimming: 5 bases; J trimming: 4 bases; junction bases outside the gene matches: 3. The CDR3 is 12 residues long. From germline, CDR1 is SQVTM and CDR2 ANQGSEA. CDR3 DNA: TGCAGCGTTCAGGGGGCGAGCACTGAAGCTTTCTTT. Its translation: CSVQGASTEAFF.

This chain links TRBV20-1 with TRBJ2-7, with 10 bases fitting TRBD2. The CDR3 has 14 residues. V shed 8 bases and J 5 bases; nucleotides not matched to a gene: 12. Germline assignment: CDR1 DFQATT and CDR2 SNEGSKA (reference sequence). CDR3 amino acids: CSPWLASGGHEQYF. As DNA, the CDR3 is TGCAGTCCCTGGCTGGCTAGCGGGGGCCACGAGCAGTACTTC.

The chain carries TRBV3-1 and TRBJ2-5, with D perhaps matching TRBD1 (7 bases). Trimming took 2 bases from V and 7 from J, leaving 26 bases between them. The CDR3 contains 18 residues. CDR1 and CDR2 (germline): LGHDT, YNNKEL (reference sequence). In nucleotides, the CDR3 is TGTGCCAGCAGCCAAAATTTGCAGGGGGGTCCTTCATGGGGGACCCAGTACTTC. As protein: CASSQNLQGGPSWGTQYF.

This chain joins TRBV6-6 and TRBJ1-1; 7 nucleotides align to TRBD1. The CDR3 length is 15 residues. The V gene end was trimmed by 7 bases and the J gene end by 1 base; junction bases not matched to a gene: 9. Per the germline V gene, CDR1 is MNHNY and CDR2 is SVGAGI (reference sequence). For the CDR3, the DNA is TGTGCCAGCACGAGAGACAGGGCCGAGAACACTGAAGCTTTCTTT. Residues: CASTRDRAENTEAFF.

As to this clonotype: An end of the junction differs from the germline gene, which may be a read error. This rearrangement joins TRBV9 to TRBJ2-7, with D maybe TRBD1 (6 bases). The CDR3 spans 13 residues. The germline gives CDR1 SGDLS, CDR2 YYNGEE. CDR3 residues: CASGVGTGTGQYF. The CDR3 DNA is TGTGCCAGCGGCGTAGGAACAGGGACGGGGCAGTACTTC.

V usage is TRBV20-1 and J usage is TRBJ2-1; 7 bases agree with TRBD1. This CDR3 has 13 residues. Germline V gene lookup returns CDR1 DFQATT and CDR2 SNEGSKA (reference sequence). V shed 6 bases, J shed 7 bases, and the junction held 9 bases outside the gene matches. The CDR3 region is CSAQTGETNEQFF. CDR3 in DNA: TGCAGTGCCCAAACAGGGGAAACGAATGAGCAGTTCTTC.

In its sample, this clonotype was seen a few times. This rearrangement joins TRBV20-1 to TRBJ2-5; D uncertain. This CDR3 has 14 residues. V was trimmed by 5 bases and J by 2 bases, leaving 15 bases between them. Germline values: CDR1 DFQATT, CDR2 SNEGSKA (reference sequence). The CDR3 spells CSASTDVQQETQYF. In nucleotides, the CDR3 is TGCAGTGCTTCAACCGACGTACAGCAAGAGACCCAGTACTTC.

The J gene is TRBJ2-1, the V gene TRBV10-3; D is possibly TRBD2 (6 bases). The V and J ends lost 6 bases and 9 bases respectively, with 18 bases between them. From germline, CDR1 is ENHRY and CDR2 SYGVKD. The CDR3 has 14 amino acids. CDR3 protein: CAIRTELPGGEQFF. In DNA, the CDR3 is TGTGCCATCAGGACGGAGCTCCCCGGGGGTGAGCAGTTCTTC.

V usage is TRBV5-1 and J usage is TRBJ2-1; 7 bases match TRBD1. The DNA end is a closer match to TRBJ2-7, so the J assignment may be wrong. CDR1 is SGHRS, CDR2 YFSETQ, per germline. The CDR3 has 17 amino acids. CDR3 residues: CASSSGPQGVAFYEQYF. The CDR3 bases are TGCGCCAGCAGCTCGGGACCCCAGGGGGTGGCCTTCTACGAGCAGTACTTC.

This clonotype has just a few counts. The CDR3 is CANSRQGGPNEKLFF. The CDR3 DNA sequence: TGTGCCAACAGCCGCCAGGGGGGTCCTAATGAAAAACTGTTTTTT. The chain is built from TRBV6-5 and TRBJ1-4, with 7 bases lining up with TRBD1. Germline V gene data show CDR1 as MNHEY and CDR2 as SVGAGI. V was clipped by 10 bases and J by 3 bases; unmatched bases: 11. This CDR3 contains 15 residues.

The V call is TRBV5-1, the J call TRBJ1-3; no clear D. The CDR3 spans 16 residues. CDR1 is SGHRS and CDR2 is YFSETQ in the germline V gene. Trimming left V 3 bases short and J 0 bases short, with 13 bases between. The CDR3 nucleotides are TGCGCCAGCAGCTGGAAGCCGGACTTCTCTGGAAACACCATATATTTT. Translation: CASSWKPDFSGNTIYF.

Many counts were recorded for this clonotype. V and J are TRBV12-3 or TRBV12-4 and TRBJ2-1, with a possible D match to TRBD2 (6 bases). V dropped 1 base and J dropped 10 bases, with 11 bases sitting between them. There are 13 residues in the CDR3. CDR3: CASSLVALAEQFF. The CDR3 nucleotides read TGTGCCAGCAGTTTAGTGGCGCTAGCGGAGCAGTTCTTC.

As concerns this clonotype: One end of the junction is discordant with germline, which a read error may explain. This sequence joins TRBV10-3 and TRBJ2-1; TRBD2 aligns across 8 bases. The CDR3 has 15 amino acids. Germline V gives CDR1 ENHRY, CDR2 SYGVKD. CDR3 in DNA: TGTGCCATCAGGGGGAGCGGGAGCGATTACAATGGGCAGTTCTTC. Amino acids: CAIRGSGSDYNGQFF.

This clonotype was observed a handful of times. Because the CDR3's place on the DNA is in doubt, the DNA is left out and the CDR3 is given as listed by TCRdb. This chain uses TRBV12-5 with TRBJ2-1; TRBD1, the D gene given by the table, was not confirmed from the DNA. Ends included, the CDR3 has 15 residues. Germline lookup yields CDR1 LGHNT and CDR2 FRNRAP. The CDR3 is CASDFGPGGKYEQFF.

The sample holds a few counts of this clonotype. This chain connects TRBV7-2 to TRBJ2-5; D is possibly TRBD2 (6 bases). Germline V gene data show CDR1 as SGHTA and CDR2 as FQGNSA. The CDR3 runs to 13 residues. V was shortened by 5 bases and J by 11 bases, with 18 bases between the two germline ends. CDR3 nucleotide sequence: TGTGCCAGCAGCCCCTCTGAGGGAGGTGAGCAGTACTTC. Its translation: CASSPSEGGEQYF.

The V and J genes are TRBV2 and TRBJ1-1; no firm D call. The CDR3 has 13 residues. V lost 4 bases to trimming and J lost 3 bases, with 9 bases between them. The V gene's germline CDR1 is SNHLY and CDR2 FYNNEI. CDR3 in DNA: TGTGCCAGCAGTGTAAGGACGGACACTGAAGCTTTCTTT. The encoded protein is CASSVRTDTEAFF.

The rearrangement uses TRBV20-1 and TRBJ2-3, with D perhaps matching TRBD1 or TRBD2 (5 bases each). CDR1 is DFQATT and CDR2 is SNEGSKA in the germline V gene (reference sequence). CDR3 length equals 14 residues. Trimming took off 5 bases at V and 3 bases at J, with 15 bases between the two ends. Here the CDR3 reads CSAHTRDGTDTQYF. In nucleotides, the CDR3 is TGCAGTGCTCACACCCGGGACGGAACAGATACGCAGTATTTT.

This clonotype is a singleton in its sample. V usage is TRBV5-4 and J usage is TRBJ2-1; unclear D gene. Trimming left V 4 bases short and J 0 bases short, with 20 bases between. CDR1 and CDR2 from the germline V gene are SGHNT and YYREEE (reference sequence). The CDR3 consists of 18 residues. The CDR3 is CASSAGPERLSSYNEQFF. DNA of the CDR3: TGTGCCAGCAGCGCCGGACCGGAAAGACTGAGCTCCTACAATGAGCAGTTCTTC.

This clonotype was detected a few times. The rearrangement uses TRBV14 and TRBJ2-1; 12 bases are a match to TRBD2. After removal of 9 bases from V and 7 bases from J, the junction contained 4 bases not matched to a gene. Germline V CDR1 and CDR2: SGHDN, FVKESK. There are 13 residues in the CDR3. Here the CDR3 reads CARRTSGTNEQFF. The CDR3 DNA sequence: TGTGCCAGACGGACTAGCGGGACTAATGAGCAGTTCTTC.

The sample holds many counts of this clonotype. The genes are TRBV6-5 and TRBJ1-2; no clear D gene. This CDR3 contains 16 residues. Germline V CDR1 and CDR2: MNHEY, SVGAGI. V was trimmed by 5 bases and J by 0 bases, leaving 16 bases between them. The CDR3 bases are TGTGCCAGCAGTCCTGTGGGAAACGGAGCTAACTATGGCTACACCTTC. Protein: CASSPVGNGANYGYTF.